The 27 T cell receptor beta chains below all came from one sample that was sequenced in a study of blood T cell repertoires in COVID-19. Sequenced by immunoSEQ multiplex PCR; TCRdb stores in-frame clones only, minus some. The data show 130,000 to 150,000 clones, roughly 82% seen once. The sample consisted of peripheral blood. All receptors come from a man of 80 years or more with acute or convalescent COVID-19.

This sequence joins TRBV13 and TRBJ1-1; the D gene is possibly TRBD1 (6 bases). Germline V gene data show CDR1 as PRHDT and CDR2 as FYEKMQ (reference sequence). The CDR3 has 17 residues. Trimming took off 4 bases at V and 3 bases at J, with 21 bases between the two ends. The CDR3 DNA reads as TGTGCCAGCAGCTGGAACAGGGTCATGGTCCCCCACACTGAAGCTTTCTTT. Its translation is CASSWNRVMVPHTEAFF.

The chain has TRBV27 and TRBJ1-2; D remains ambiguous. This CDR3 spans 16 amino acids. Trimming left V 0 bases short and J 8 bases short, with 19 bases between. Germline V lookup: CDR1 MNHEY, CDR2 SMNVEV (reference sequence). CDR3 amino acids: CASSLSVGAPSGGYTF. The CDR3, as DNA: TGTGCCAGCAGTTTATCGGTCGGCGCCCCTTCAGGCGGCTACACCTTC.

The chain is built from TRBV3-1 (or the pseudogene TRBV3-2) and TRBJ1-1; TRBD1 is a possible D gene (5 bases). This CDR3 has 14 amino acids. Germline V gene sequence: CDR1 LGHDT, CDR2 YNNKEL (reference sequence). V lost 5 bases and J 10 bases, leaving 20 bases between the germline ends. The CDR3: CASSSREGLSGAFF. CDR3 coding DNA: TGTGCCAGCAGCTCCAGGGAAGGGCTGAGTGGAGCTTTCTTT.

For the CDR3, the DNA is TGTGCCAGCTCCCAAGGAGAAAACACTGAAGCTTTCTTT. Translated, it gives CASSQGENTEAFF. The V gene is TRBV18, the J gene TRBJ1-1; no definite D call. Germline V gene lookup returns CDR1 KGHSH and CDR2 LQKENI. The CDR3 is made up of 13 amino acids. The V end lost 6 bases, the J end lost 2 bases, and 10 bases lay between the germline ends. The variable domain in full, with the rest retrieved from reference TRBV18 and TRBJ1-1, is NAGVMQNPRHLVRRRGQEARLRCSPMKGHSHVYWYRQLPEEGLKFMVYLQKENIIDESGMPKERFSAEFPKEGPSILRIQQVVRGDSAAYFCASSQGENTEAFFGQGTRLTVV.

The chain couples TRBV9 to TRBJ2-5; 8 bases align to TRBD1. The CDR3 length is 16 residues. The germline CDR1 and CDR2 sequences are SGDLS and YYNGEE. V shed 0 bases and J 2 bases; nucleotides not matched to a gene: 6. The CDR3 bases are TGTGCCAGCAGCGTAGATGGACAGGGATTTCAAGAGACCCAGTACTTC. Its translation: CASSVDGQGFQETQYF. Combining the CDR3 with reference TRBV9 and TRBJ2-5 gives the whole variable domain DSGVTQTPKHLITATGQRVTLRCSPRSGDLSVYWYQQSLDQGLQFLIQYYNGEERAKGNILERFSAQQFPDLHSELNLSSLELGDSALYFCASSVDGQGFQETQYFGPGTRLLVL.

Ten or more counts support this clone. This chain joins TRBV4-1 and TRBJ2-1; 9 positions agree with TRBD2. The CDR3 spans 18 residues. Germline trimming cut 0 bases from V and 7 bases from J; bases unmatched to any gene: 13. The germline gives CDR1 MGHRA, CDR2 YSYEKL. The CDR3 region is CASSQEPTRGGLGNEQFF. Here the CDR3 DNA reads TGCGCCAGCAGCCAAGAGCCAACGCGGGGGGGCCTTGGAAATGAGCAGTTCTTC.

This sequence joins TRBV6-2 or TRBV6-3 and TRBJ1-5, with a weak D call TRBD1 (5 bases). The CDR3 loop spans 13 amino acids. CDR1 is MNHEY and CDR2 is SVGEGT in the germline V gene. V was shortened by 2 bases and J by 7 bases, with 9 bases between the two germline ends. The CDR3 DNA reads as TGTGCCAGCAGTTACCAGGGCCAACAGCCCCAGCATTTT. Translating it yields CASSYQGQQPQHF.

CDR3 sequence (DNA): TGTGCCAGCAGCTCCCTGCAGGGGACTGAAGCTTTCTTT. It specifies CASSSLQGTEAFF. The V gene is TRBV7-3, the J gene TRBJ1-1; tentatively, D is TRBD1 (6 bases). In germline, CDR1 is SGHTA, CDR2 FQGTGA. The ends were cut back, 4 bases at V and 5 bases at J, with 11 bases in the middle. The CDR3 consists of 13 residues.

The chain combines TRBV5-5 with TRBJ1-2; 7 bases are a match to TRBD1. The V segment lost 5 bases and the J segment 7 bases; nucleotides outside the gene matches: 11. CDR1 and CDR2 from the germline V gene are SGHKS and YYEKEE (reference sequence). The CDR3 is 14 amino acids. CDR3 region: CASRVGTARGGYTF. The CDR3, as DNA: TGTGCCAGCAGGGTGGGGACAGCCCGAGGTGGCTACACCTTC.

This clone was found once. This chain links TRBV28 with TRBJ1-2; D gene ambiguous. The CDR3 spans 14 residues. Germline V gene lookup returns CDR1 MDHEN and CDR2 SYDVKM. V was cut by 6 bases and J by 7 bases, with 18 bases left in between. CDR3 loop: CASSYGPEEVGYTF. The CDR3 coding sequence is TGTGCCAGCAGCTACGGACCGGAGGAGGTTGGCTACACCTTC.

This clone has more than one count but fewer than ten. V is TRBV7-8 and J is TRBJ1-1; D remains ambiguous. Trimming pared 3 bases from V and 0 bases from J, leaving 17 bases between. Germline V lookup: CDR1 SGHVS, CDR2 FQNEAQ. The CDR3 spans 17 residues. CDR3: CASSFERFGFMNTEAFF. The CDR3 coding sequence is TGTGCCAGCAGCTTCGAGCGGTTCGGGTTCATGAACACTGAAGCTTTCTTT. The complete variable domain, with remaining parts taken from reference TRBV7-8 and TRBJ1-1, reads GAGVSQSPRYKVAKRGQDVALRCDPISGHVSLFWYQQALGQGPEFLTYFQNEAQLDKSGLPSDRFFAERPEGSVSTLKIQRTQQEDSAVYLCASSFERFGFMNTEAFFGQGTRLTVV.

The rearrangement links TRBV28 to TRBJ2-7, with 10 bases fitting TRBD1. CDR3 length: 15 amino acids. V lost 2 bases, J lost 3 bases, and 4 bases stayed unmatched. CDR1 and CDR2 from the germline V gene are MDHEN and SYDVKM. Written as DNA, the CDR3 is TGTGCCAGCAGTTTAGGTGGGACAGGGGTCTACGAGCAGTACTTC. Its protein is CASSLGGTGVYEQYF.

The chain employs TRBV15 and TRBJ2-1, with D unclear. V was shortened by 0 bases and J by 10 bases, with 10 bases between the two germline ends. The CDR3 covers 13 residues. Per the germline V gene, CDR1 is LNHNV and CDR2 is YYDKDF (reference sequence). The CDR3 DNA follows: TGTGCCACCAGCAGAGACCTTCTTAGCGAGCAGTTCTTC. It is translated as CATSRDLLSEQFF.

This chain links TRBV30 with TRBJ2-3; 8 nucleotides line up with TRBD1. This CDR3 has 13 residues. Germline CDR1 GTSNPN, CDR2 SVGIG (reference sequence). Trimming removed 4 bases from V and 5 bases from J; junction bases left unmatched: 5. CDR3 residues: CAWNDRGGDTQYF. The CDR3 nucleotides read TGTGCCTGGAACGACAGGGGTGGAGATACGCAGTATTTT.

The chain couples TRBV27 to TRBJ1-5, with D perhaps matching TRBD1 (6 bases). The V end lost 6 bases, the J end lost 0 bases, and 12 bases lay between the germline ends. The CDR3 is made up of 15 amino acids. Germline-derived CDR1 and CDR2 are MNHEY and SMNVEV (reference sequence). CDR3 sequence reads: CASRTGTHSNQPQHF. In DNA form, the CDR3 reads TGTGCCAGCAGAACCGGGACACATAGCAATCAGCCCCAGCATTTT.

The V and J genes are TRBV25-1 and TRBJ1-4, with 7 nucleotides matching TRBD1. CDR3 size: 15 residues. Losses at the gene ends were 2 bases for V and 2 bases for J; bases not matched to a gene: 2. Germline loops: CDR1 MGHDK, CDR2 SYGVNS. The CDR3 is CASSEGGQTNEKLFF. The DNA for the CDR3 is TGTGCCAGCAGTGAAGGGGGACAGACTAATGAAAAACTGTTTTTT.

This clone is a singleton in its sample. This chain joins TRBV28 and TRBJ2-3; TRBD2 might be the D (6 bases). Trimming took off 3 bases at V and 2 bases at J, with 12 bases between the two ends. The CDR3 loop spans 15 amino acids. The germline CDR1 and CDR2 sequences are MDHEN and SYDVKM. In nucleotides, the CDR3 is TGTGCCAGCAGTTTGCGGGGACCGTCCACAGATACGCAGTATTTT. Residues: CASSLRGPSTDTQYF.

V gene TRBV5-4 combines with J gene TRBJ1-6, with D perhaps TRBD1 (5 bases). The CDR3 contains 16 residues. The germline V gene encodes CDR1 SGHNT and CDR2 YYREEE (reference sequence). Trimming removed 0 bases at V and 6 bases at J, with 13 bases between. This chain's CDR3 is CASSLGQARGNSPLHF. The CDR3 DNA follows: TGTGCCAGCAGCTTGGGCCAGGCAAGGGGTAATTCACCCCTCCACTTT.

The chain employs TRBV15 and TRBJ2-7, with 7 bases lining up with TRBD1. V shed 5 bases, J shed 4 bases, and the junction held 8 bases outside the gene matches. Per germline, CDR1 LNHNV and CDR2 YYDKDF (reference sequence). The CDR3 has 14 residues. The CDR3: CATSLGTVSYEQYF. CDR3 in DNA: TGTGCCACCAGCTTGGGGACAGTGAGTTACGAGCAGTACTTC. Complete variable domain (other parts from reference TRBV15 and TRBJ2-7): DAMVIQNPRYQVTQFGKPVTLSCSQTLNHNVMYWYQQKSSQAPKLLFHYYDKDFNNEADTPDNFQSRRPNTSFCFLDIRSPGLGDTAMYLCATSLGTVSYEQYFGPGTRLTVT.

V is TRBV27 and J is TRBJ2-7; TRBD1 matches 9 bases. The CDR3 length is 14 residues. Germline values: CDR1 MNHEY, CDR2 SMNVEV (reference sequence). With 0 bases clipped from V and 7 bases from J, the junction kept 4 bases outside the gene matches. The CDR3 is CASSLSLGQGEQYF. CDR3 coding DNA: TGTGCCAGCAGTTTATCGCTGGGACAGGGTGAGCAGTACTTC.

As regards this clone: Other DNA sequences within the sample encode an identical CDR3. The chain employs TRBV3-1 (or the pseudogene TRBV3-2) and TRBJ1-5; D not certain. V lost 1 base to trimming and J lost 4 bases, with 8 bases between them. Germline CDR1 and CDR2: LGHDT and YNNKEL (reference sequence). The CDR3 has 14 residues. Here the CDR3 reads CASSQAGGNQPQHF. The CDR3 DNA is TGTGCCAGCAGCCAAGCGGGAGGGAATCAGCCCCAGCATTTT.

DNA of the CDR3: TGTGCCAGCAGGGCAGGGCAGGGGTCAGATACGCAGTATTTT. Protein product: CASRAGQGSDTQYF. V usage is TRBV2 and J usage is TRBJ2-3, with D possibly matching TRBD1 (6 bases). Trimming took 6 bases from V and 4 from J, leaving 14 bases between them. Germline CDR1 reads SNHLY; CDR2 reads FYNNEI. CDR3 size: 14 residues.

This sequence joins TRBV2 and TRBJ2-5; 11 bases line up with TRBD2. The length of the CDR3 is 15 residues. CDR1 is SNHLY, CDR2 FYNNEI, per germline. Trimming at V came to 6 bases and at J to 1 base, leaving 4 bases not matched to a gene. DNA for the CDR3: TGTGCCAGCAGCACACTAGCGGGGGTCCAAGAGACCCAGTACTTC. Its translation: CASSTLAGVQETQYF.

The J gene is TRBJ1-2, the V gene TRBV6-1; the D gene is possibly TRBD1 (6 bases). Per germline, CDR1 MNHNS and CDR2 SASEGT. V gave up 1 base and J gave up 4 bases, with 16 bases separating them. This CDR3 is built from 16 residues. The CDR3 spells CASSEDGHQGLYGYTF. CDR3 DNA sequence: TGTGCCAGCAGTGAAGACGGGCATCAGGGGCTCTATGGCTACACCTTC.

In this sample, this clone turned up once. V is TRBV4-3 and J is TRBJ1-6, with 12 bases aligning to TRBD1. Germline lookup yields CDR1 LGHNA and CDR2 YSLEER. V lost 3 bases and J lost 9; bases outside the gene matches: 6. The length of the CDR3 is 16 residues. Written as DNA, the CDR3 is TGCGCCAGCAGCCAGGTACCGGGACAGGGGGCTTCACCCCTCCACTTT. It specifies CASSQVPGQGASPLHF.

Here the CDR3 reads CAWSPFFPGGQETQYF. The CDR3, as DNA: TGTGCCTGGTCTCCCTTCTTTCCGGGGGGCCAAGAGACCCAGTACTTC. The rearrangement uses TRBV30 and TRBJ2-5; TRBD2 matches at 7 bases. Looked up from germline, CDR1 is GTSNPN and CDR2 is SVGIG (reference sequence). The CDR3 extends over 16 amino acids. V trimming: 5 bases; J trimming: 1 base; junction bases outside the gene matches: 13. Combining the CDR3 with reference TRBV30 and TRBJ2-5 gives the whole variable domain SQTIHQWPATLVQPVGSPLSLECTVEGTSNPNLYWYRQAAGRGLQLLFYSVGIGQISSEVPQNLSASRPQDRQFILSSKKLLLSDSGFYLCAWSPFFPGGQETQYFGPGTRLLVL.

The CDR3 coding sequence is TGTGCCAGCAGCAGGGAACTCCAAGAGACCCAGTACTTC. Translation gives CASSRELQETQYF. The gene calls are TRBV6-5 and TRBJ2-5; D possibly corresponds to TRBD1 (5 bases). V lost 6 bases and J lost 1, with 9 bases in between. The CDR3 has 13 amino acids. The V gene's germline CDR1 is MNHEY and CDR2 SVGAGI.